This T cell receptor beta chain was identified in a study of T cell responses to AZD1222 COVID-19 vaccine. The CDR3 runs 14 residues. Looked up from germline, CDR1 is LGHNA and CDR2 is YSLEER. V gave up 1 base and J gave up 3 bases, with 10 bases separating them. The protocol was immunoSEQ multiplex PCR, while the TCRdb copy is restricted to in-frame clones and leaves out a portion. The sample includes some 120,000 clones, roughly 90% of them seen just once. The receptor was derived from an adult in good health. This chain links TRBV4-3 with TRBJ2-7, with a weak D call TRBD1 (5 bases). The input for sequencing was peripheral blood, taken on day 0 of MenACWY control vaccination. CDR3 DNA: TGCGCCAGCAGCCAAGCGTTGGACAACTACGAGCAGTACTTC. The encoded protein is CASSQALDNYEQYF.